This entry is about one T cell receptor beta chain. Its antigen is not identified. Trimming took 2 bases from V and 4 from J, leaving 9 bases between them. Looked up from germline, CDR1 is MNHNY and CDR2 is SVGAGI (reference sequence). The CDR3 covers 13 residues. RNA in amounts of roughly 0.45 to 1 ug was reverse transcribed with random hexamers. Across 54 Vbeta and 13 Jbeta, immunoSEQ multiplex PCR amplified TCR beta CDR3. TCRdb re-called the immunoSEQ multiplex PCR reads with MiXCR, one entry per CDR3 protein. This repertoire shows under 200,000 distinct CDR3 sequences, approximately 95% found once; its top ten account for less than 0.15%. The sample belongs to a study of CD8 T cells in Susac syndrome. Study at large: Patients with Susac syndrome were therapy-naive, treated with corticosteroids, or treated with intravenous immunoglobulin alone when blood was collected.

Study-wide results and limits: The CD4+ T cell repertoires, which came from Susac syndrome patients, showed no sign of clonal expansion.

Negative isolation was used for CD8+ and CD4+ T cells, and FACS enrichment was applied to TEMRA cells. The receptor was derived from a human donor with Susac syndrome. This chain connects TRBV6-6 to TRBJ2-7; D may be TRBD2 (5 bases). The specimen was CD4+ T cells from PBMCs. The CDR3 is CASSYPGSYEQYF. DNA of the CDR3: TGTGCCAGCAGTTACCCGGGATCATACGAGCAGTACTTC.